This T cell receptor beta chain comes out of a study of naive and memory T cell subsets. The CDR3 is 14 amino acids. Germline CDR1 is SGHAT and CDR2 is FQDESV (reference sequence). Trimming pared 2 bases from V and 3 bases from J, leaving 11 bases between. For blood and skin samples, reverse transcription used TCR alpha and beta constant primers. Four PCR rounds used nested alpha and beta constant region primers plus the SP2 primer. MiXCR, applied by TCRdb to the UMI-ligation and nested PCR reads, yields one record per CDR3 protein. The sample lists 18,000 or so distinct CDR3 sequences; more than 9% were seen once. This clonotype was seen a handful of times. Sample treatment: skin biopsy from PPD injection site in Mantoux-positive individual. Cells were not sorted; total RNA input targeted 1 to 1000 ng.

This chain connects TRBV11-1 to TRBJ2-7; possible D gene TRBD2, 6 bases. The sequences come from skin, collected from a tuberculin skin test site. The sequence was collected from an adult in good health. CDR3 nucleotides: TGTGCCAGCAGCTTATTCGCTAGCGTCTACGAGCAGTACTTC. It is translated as CASSLFASVYEQYF.